This T cell receptor beta chain comes out of a study of human T cells and chemical hapten exposure. Findings and limits, study-wide: Unchanged with DPC sensitization were TCRs above 1 in 1000 frequency.

For the library, individual cDNA molecules each received unique molecular identifiers. In the original workflow: With a range of about 23,224 to 690,600, the median per sample was about 92,000 TCRs. One entry per CDR3 protein, called by TCRdb with MiXCR from the RACE reads. The V and J calls and clone size are TCRdb's, not the authors'. The table has roughly 71,000 distinct CDR3 sequences, 6% to 7% seen once. Time point in this sample: healthy volunteer bleed at 6 weeks. Extraction yielded total RNA from whole blood (unfractionated). This clonotype was seen repeatedly, ten times or more. Its antigen remains unidentified. CDR3 size: 18 residues. The V and J ends lost 3 bases and 6 bases, in that order; junction bases with no gene match: 16. The germline V gene has CDR1 MDHEN and CDR2 SYDVKM.

Sequenced input: whole blood. The rearrangement joins TRBV28 to TRBJ2-3; TRBD2 agrees at 9 bases. This TCR was recovered from a female donor in good health. Some clones in this sample may be carry-over from other donors' samples. The CDR3 region is CASSFRTRAGGLTDTQYF. For the CDR3, the DNA is TGTGCCAGCAGTTTTCGGACCCGGGCGGGAGGGCTTACCGATACGCAGTATTTT.